This entry concerns a single T cell receptor (beta chain). Its matching antigen is unknown. This record belongs to a study of shared clonotypes between healthy human individuals. Among the donors, all were Caucasian adults who lived in Nashville, Tennessee. Sequencing was performed with immunoSEQ multiplex PCR; in TCRdb, only in-frame clones are kept and a portion is missing. The sample holds 600,000 to 750,000 clones; less than 95% are singletons and the top ten take 34%. General observations from the study: Clonotype sharing among donors, it was expected, would be affected by sequencing depth. Generation probability values for non-shared clonotypes were lower than those for clonotypes shared by all four donors. About 5% was the fraction of naive CD4 clonotypes found shared across several donors.

Sequenced material: memory CD8+ T cells from PBMCs. Subset given: CD45RO+ cells pooled with CCR7-negative TemRA cells. The sequence was collected from a man between 18 and 35 years old in good health. Some clones in this sample may be carry-over from other donors' samples.

In DNA, the CDR3 is TGTGCCAGCAGTTACCAACCGACAGGGACTTACGAGCAGTACTTC. Protein product: CASSYQPTGTYEQYF. V gene TRBV6-6 combines with J gene TRBJ2-7; tentative D call: TRBD1 (7 bases). Germline-derived CDR1 and CDR2 are MNHNY and SVGAGI (reference sequence). The CDR3 contains 15 residues. Trimming shortened V by 2 bases and J by 4 bases, and 15 bases separated the two germline ends.